The 21 T cell receptor beta chains below all came from one sample that was sequenced in a study of T cell responses to AZD1222 COVID-19 vaccine. Repertoires were generated with immunoSEQ multiplex PCR, while TCRdb's copy carries only in-frame clones and drops some. Of 73,000 or so clones in the sample, roughly 82% were seen once. Sequencing was performed on peripheral blood, taken on day 0 of AZD1222 vaccination. Every receptor here comes from an adult in good health.

The V and J genes are TRBV20-1 and TRBJ2-1, with no clear D. Trimming left V 6 bases short and J 6 bases short, with 9 bases between. Germline V gene sequence: CDR1 DFQATT, CDR2 SNEGSKA (reference sequence). The CDR3 has 11 residues. The CDR3 region is CSAELTNEQFF. As DNA, the CDR3 is TGCAGTGCCGAGTTGACCAATGAGCAGTTCTTC.

The chain joins TRBV5-1 to TRBJ2-5, with 7 positions matching TRBD1. This CDR3 is 17 amino acids long. Germline V gene data show CDR1 as SGHRS and CDR2 as YFSETQ. Losses at the gene ends were 1 base for V and 5 bases for J; bases not matched to a gene: 14. For the CDR3, the DNA is TGCGCCAGCAGCTTGACCTCTACCAACAGGGGCAGGGAGACCCAGTACTTC. This gives the protein CASSLTSTNRGRETQYF.

This clone has more than one count but fewer than ten. This chain uses TRBV4-1 with TRBJ1-5; D remains unclear. CDR3 size: 17 residues. Trimming removed 0 bases at V and 2 bases at J, with 14 bases between. CDR1 and CDR2 from the germline V gene are MGHRA and YSYEKL. The CDR3 loop reads CASSQDLDSAGNQPQHF. The DNA of the CDR3 is TGCGCCAGCAGCCAAGACCTGGATTCGGCAGGCAATCAGCCCCAGCATTTT.

The rearrangement links TRBV2 to TRBJ1-2; TRBD1 is a possible D gene (6 bases). The CDR3 runs to 14 residues. CDR1 and CDR2 from the germline V gene are SNHLY and FYNNEI. V was pared by 2 bases and J by 5 bases, with 12 bases between. The CDR3 spells CASSESGTPYGYTF. The CDR3, as DNA: TGTGCCAGCAGTGAATCCGGGACACCTTATGGCTACACCTTC.

The chain carries TRBV5-6 and TRBJ2-5; possibly TRBD1 for D (6 bases). V was pared by 4 bases and J by 5 bases, with 15 bases between. Per germline, CDR1 SGHDT and CDR2 YYEEEE. The CDR3 runs 14 residues. DNA for the CDR3: TGTGCCAGCAGCCTGGGGTCAGGGGTCGAGACCCAGTACTTC. It specifies CASSLGSGVETQYF.

The chain recombines TRBV7-2 with TRBJ2-1, with 8 bases lining up with TRBD2. CDR3 size: 16 residues. The V gene end was trimmed by 7 bases and the J gene end by 7 bases; junction bases not matched to a gene: 15. Germline V gene lookup returns CDR1 SGHTA and CDR2 FQGNSA. In DNA, the CDR3 is TGTGCCAGCACCTCTCCCACGGGGGGGGCTGGGAATGAGCAGTTCTTC. Protein product: CASTSPTGGAGNEQFF.

The chain couples TRBV16 to TRBJ1-3; D is unclear. Trimming took off 0 bases at V and 4 bases at J, with 7 bases between the two ends. CDR1 and CDR2 (germline): KGHSY, FQNENV. CDR3 size: 14 residues. CDR3: CASSQSRQGNTIYF. CDR3 nucleotides: TGTGCCAGCAGCCAATCGCGGCAGGGAAACACCATATATTTT.

The chain is built from TRBV2 and TRBJ1-1; tentatively, D is TRBD1 (5 bases). Germline V gene lookup returns CDR1 SNHLY and CDR2 FYNNEI. The CDR3 consists of 13 residues. V was trimmed by 6 bases and J by 4 bases, leaving 12 bases between them. This CDR3 reads CASRGEVGTEAFF. The CDR3 coding sequence is TGTGCCAGCAGGGGGGAGGTGGGCACTGAAGCTTTCTTT.

The chain links TRBV3-1 (or the pseudogene TRBV3-2) to TRBJ2-7; a weak D match, TRBD2 (5 bases). The ends were cut back, 1 base at V and 2 bases at J, with 12 bases in the middle. The CDR3 is 15 residues long. Germline CDR1 reads LGHDT; CDR2 reads YNNKEL (reference sequence). The CDR3 is CASSQVMGRPYEQYF. The CDR3 bases are TGTGCCAGCAGCCAAGTAATGGGGAGACCCTACGAGCAGTACTTC.

V and J are TRBV27 and TRBJ1-3, with TRBD1 matching over 9 bases. The CDR3 runs to 20 residues. Trimming took 0 bases from V and 0 from J; bases not matched to a gene: 12. The germline V gene encodes CDR1 MNHEY and CDR2 SMNVEV (reference sequence). For the CDR3, the DNA is TGTGCCAGCAGTTTATCTCCGGGACAGGGTATACATTCCTCTGGAAACACCATATATTTT. Translating gives CASSLSPGQGIHSSGNTIYF.

The rearrangement joins TRBV29-1 to TRBJ2-1; 12 nucleotides agree with TRBD2. The CDR3 extends over 12 amino acids. Unmatched junction bases numbered 2, after V lost 7 bases and J lost 7 bases. Germline assignment: CDR1 SQVTM and CDR2 ANQGSEA. CDR3 DNA: TGCAGCGGGACTAGCGGGGTAAATGAGCAGTTCTTC. Protein: CSGTSGVNEQFF.

This clone was seen just once. The V call is TRBV4-3, the J call TRBJ2-1, with TRBD2 matching 7 bases. V lost 0 bases, J lost 0 bases, and 11 bases stayed unmatched. Germline values: CDR1 LGHNA, CDR2 YSLEER. The CDR3 length is 19 residues. The CDR3 nucleotides read TGCGCCAGCAGCCAAGAATTGGGGCTGGCGGGGGACTCCTACAATGAGCAGTTCTTC. Translating it yields CASSQELGLAGDSYNEQFF.

The DNA for the CDR3 is TGTGCCAGCAGGTTCCCTGTGGGGGGGGCAGGGGAGACCCAGTACTTC. Translating it yields CASRFPVGGAGETQYF. The chain carries TRBV2 and TRBJ2-5, with a tentative D call TRBD2 (7 bases). This CDR3 region has 16 residues. Per germline, CDR1 SNHLY and CDR2 FYNNEI. Trimming stripped 6 bases from V and 5 bases from J, with 22 bases between.

The chain uses TRBV6-6 and TRBJ1-5; 7 nucleotides match TRBD1. The CDR3 sequence is 13 residues long. Trimming took 3 bases from V and 5 from J; bases not matched to a gene: 1. CDR1 and CDR2 from the germline V gene are MNHNY and SVGAGI (reference sequence). The CDR3 coding sequence is TGTGCCAGCAGTTATGGACAGGATCAGCCCCAGCATTTT. It yields the protein CASSYGQDQPQHF.

The chain is built from TRBV7-3 and TRBJ1-1; TRBD1 matches 7 bases. Looked up from germline, CDR1 is SGHTA and CDR2 is FQGTGA. J gave up 5 bases and V 4 bases, and 4 bases lay outside the gene matches. CDR3 size: 13 residues. The CDR3 DNA is TGTGCCAGCAGCTCCCAGGGGGATACTGAAGCTTTCTTT. Its protein product is CASSSQGDTEAFF.

The chain is built from TRBV11-2 and TRBJ1-1; D is perhaps TRBD1 (6 bases). Germline V gives CDR1 SGHAT, CDR2 FQNNGV. The CDR3 spans 15 residues. V was trimmed by 5 bases and J by 0 bases, leaving 13 bases between them. The CDR3 DNA reads TGTGCCAGCAGCCCAAGACAGGCATTGAACACTGAAGCTTTCTTT. As protein: CASSPRQALNTEAFF.

This clone was found a few times. The chain employs TRBV5-1 and TRBJ2-7, with 9 bases lining up with TRBD1. Germline-derived CDR1 and CDR2 are SGHRS and YFSETQ. V shed 4 bases, J shed 4 bases, and the junction held 9 bases outside the gene matches. The CDR3 is 15 amino acids. As DNA, the CDR3 is TGCGCCAGCAGCGAGACCGGGACAGGGCTATACGAGCAGTACTTC. Its protein is CASSETGTGLYEQYF.

This clone was seen just once. The chain carries TRBV10-3 and TRBJ1-5, with a tentative D call TRBD1 (5 bases). The CDR3 has 17 residues. Trimming took off 2 bases at V and 4 bases at J, with 18 bases between the two ends. Germline V gene sequence: CDR1 ENHRY, CDR2 SYGVKD. CDR3: CAISEVGGNGGNQPQHF. The CDR3, as DNA: TGTGCCATCAGTGAGGTTGGAGGAAACGGGGGTAATCAGCCCCAGCATTTT.

The chain carries TRBV11-3 and TRBJ1-6; maybe TRBD1 (5 bases). The V gene lost 0 bases and the J gene lost 8 bases, with 5 bases spanning the gap. The CDR3 covers 13 residues. The germline CDR1 and CDR2 sequences are SGHNT and YENEEA. Here the CDR3 reads CASSLDRDSPLHF. The CDR3 DNA is TGTGCCAGCAGCTTAGACAGGGATTCACCCCTCCACTTT.

The gene calls are TRBV12-3 or TRBV12-4 and TRBJ1-2; 9 bases agree with TRBD1. The V and J ends lost 7 bases and 4 bases, in that order; junction bases with no gene match: 4. The CDR3 totals 13 residues. CDR3 DNA sequence: TGTGCCAGCACCGGGACAGGGCGCTATGGCTACACCTTC. This translates into CASTGTGRYGYTF.

This clone is a singleton in its sample. J is TRBJ2-1 and V is TRBV15; 10 bases agree with TRBD2. The CDR3 is 18 residues long. Germline CDR1 LNHNV, CDR2 YYDKDF (reference sequence). V shed 5 bases, J shed 5 bases, and the junction held 15 bases outside the gene matches. The CDR3 is CATSGRPVRLAGHNEQFF. The DNA of the CDR3 is TGTGCCACCAGCGGAAGGCCCGTCAGACTAGCGGGTCACAATGAGCAGTTCTTC.